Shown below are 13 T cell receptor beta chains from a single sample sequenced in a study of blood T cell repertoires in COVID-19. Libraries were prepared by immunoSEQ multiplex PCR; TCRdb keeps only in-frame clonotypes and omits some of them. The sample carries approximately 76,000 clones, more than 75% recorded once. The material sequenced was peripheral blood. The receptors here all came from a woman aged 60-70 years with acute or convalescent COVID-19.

CDR3 loop: CASSSGSGGDETQYF. The CDR3 bases are TGCGCCAGCAGCTCGGGAAGCGGGGGAGACGAGACCCAGTACTTC. The chain is built from TRBV5-1 and TRBJ2-5, with 8 nucleotides matching TRBD2. Germline V gene sequence: CDR1 SGHRS, CDR2 YFSETQ. The CDR3 is 15 amino acids. Losses at the gene ends were 3 bases for V and 5 bases for J; bases not matched to a gene: 9.

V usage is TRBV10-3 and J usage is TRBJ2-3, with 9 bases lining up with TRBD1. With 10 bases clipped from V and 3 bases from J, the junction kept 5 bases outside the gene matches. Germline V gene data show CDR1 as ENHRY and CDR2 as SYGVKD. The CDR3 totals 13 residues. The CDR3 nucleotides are TGTGCCACCAGGACAGGGGAGACAGATACGCAGTATTTT. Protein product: CATRTGETDTQYF.

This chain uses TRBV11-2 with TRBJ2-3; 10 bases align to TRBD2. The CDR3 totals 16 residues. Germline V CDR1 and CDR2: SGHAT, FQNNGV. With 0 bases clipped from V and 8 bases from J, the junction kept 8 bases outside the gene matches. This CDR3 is CASSLEASGGQGTQYF. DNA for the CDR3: TGTGCCAGCAGCTTAGAGGCTAGCGGGGGTCAGGGTACGCAGTATTTT.

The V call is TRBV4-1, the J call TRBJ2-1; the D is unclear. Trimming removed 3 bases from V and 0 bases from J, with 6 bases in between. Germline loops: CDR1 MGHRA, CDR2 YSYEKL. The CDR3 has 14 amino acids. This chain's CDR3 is CASSQGISYNEQFF. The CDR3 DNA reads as TGCGCCAGCAGCCAGGGCATCTCCTACAATGAGCAGTTCTTC.

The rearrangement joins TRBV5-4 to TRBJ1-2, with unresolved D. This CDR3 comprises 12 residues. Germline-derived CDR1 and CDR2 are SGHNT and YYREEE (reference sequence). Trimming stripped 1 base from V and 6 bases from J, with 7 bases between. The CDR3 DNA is TGTGCCAGCAGCTTGAACAGAGATGGCTACACCTTC. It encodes CASSLNRDGYTF. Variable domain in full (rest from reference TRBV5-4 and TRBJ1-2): ETGVTQSPTHLIKTRGQQVTLRCSSQSGHNTVSWYQQALGQGPQFIFQYYREEENGRGNFPPRFSGLQFPNYSSELNVNALELDDSALYLCASSLNRDGYTFGSGTRLTVV.

CDR3 coding DNA: TGTGCCAGCTCACCACGGGGGGGGGCCAGCACAGATACGCAGTATTTT. This codes for CASSPRGGASTDTQYF. The rearrangement links TRBV18 to TRBJ2-3; D perhaps matches TRBD2 (7 bases). The CDR3 has 16 residues. V lost 1 base and J 0 bases, leaving 11 bases between the germline ends. Germline loops: CDR1 KGHSH, CDR2 LQKENI. Full variable domain (outside the CDR3, taken from reference TRBV18 and TRBJ2-3): NAGVMQNPRHLVRRRGQEARLRCSPMKGHSHVYWYRQLPEEGLKFMVYLQKENIIDESGMPKERFSAEFPKEGPSILRIQQVVRGDSAAYFCASSPRGGASTDTQYFGPGTRLTVL.

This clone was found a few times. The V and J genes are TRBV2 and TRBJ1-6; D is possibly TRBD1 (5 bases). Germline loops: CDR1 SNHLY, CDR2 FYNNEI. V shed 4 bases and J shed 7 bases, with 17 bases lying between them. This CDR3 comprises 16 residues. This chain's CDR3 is CASSGEGWVSNSPLHF. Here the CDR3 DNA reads TGTGCCAGCAGTGGGGAGGGGTGGGTCTCCAATTCACCCCTCCACTTT.

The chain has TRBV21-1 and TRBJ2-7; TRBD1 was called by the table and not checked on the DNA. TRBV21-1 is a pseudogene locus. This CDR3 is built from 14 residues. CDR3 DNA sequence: TGTGCCAGCAGCAACCGGACAGGACCCTACGAGCAGTACTTC. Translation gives CASSNRTGPYEQYF.

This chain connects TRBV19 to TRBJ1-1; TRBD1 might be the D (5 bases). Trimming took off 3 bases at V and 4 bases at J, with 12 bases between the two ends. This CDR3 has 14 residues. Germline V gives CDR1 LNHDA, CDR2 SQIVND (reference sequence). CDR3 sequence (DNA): TGTGCCAGTAGTATTCCGGGGAGGGGCACTGAAGCTTTCTTT. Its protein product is CASSIPGRGTEAFF.

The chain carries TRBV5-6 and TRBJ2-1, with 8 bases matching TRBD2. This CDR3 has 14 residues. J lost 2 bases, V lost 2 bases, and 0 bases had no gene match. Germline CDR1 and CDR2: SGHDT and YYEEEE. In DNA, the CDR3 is TGTGCCAGCAGCTTCGGGGGGGCCTACAATGAGCAGTTCTTC. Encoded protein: CASSFGGAYNEQFF. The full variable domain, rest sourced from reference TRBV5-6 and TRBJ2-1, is DAGVTQSPTHLIKTRGQQVTLRCSPKSGHDTVSWYQQALGQGPQFIFQYYEEEERQRGNFPDRFSGHQFPNYSSELNVNALLLGDSALYLCASSFGGAYNEQFFGPGTRLTVL.

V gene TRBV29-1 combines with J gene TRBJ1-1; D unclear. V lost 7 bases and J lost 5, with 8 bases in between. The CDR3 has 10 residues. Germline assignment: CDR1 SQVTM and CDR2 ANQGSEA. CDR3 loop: CSAGGTEAFF. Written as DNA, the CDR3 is TGCAGCGCCGGAGGGACTGAAGCTTTCTTT. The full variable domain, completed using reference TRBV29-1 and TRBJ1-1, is SAVISQKPSRDICQRGTSLTIQCQVDSQVTMMFWYRQQPGQSLTLIATANQGSEATYESGFVIDKFPISRPNLTFSTLTVSNMSPEDSSIYLCSAGGTEAFFGQGTRLTVV.

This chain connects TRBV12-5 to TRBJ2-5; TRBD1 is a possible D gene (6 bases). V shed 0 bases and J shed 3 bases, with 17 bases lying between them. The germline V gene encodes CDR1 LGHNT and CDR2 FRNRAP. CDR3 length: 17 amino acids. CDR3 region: CASGLVQGAVGEETQYF. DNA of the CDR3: TGTGCTAGTGGTTTGGTACAGGGCGCGGTGGGGGAAGAGACCCAGTACTTC.

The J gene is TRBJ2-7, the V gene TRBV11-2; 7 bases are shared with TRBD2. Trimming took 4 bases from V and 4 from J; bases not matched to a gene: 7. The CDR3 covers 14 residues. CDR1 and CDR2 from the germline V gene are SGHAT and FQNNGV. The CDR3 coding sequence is TGTGCCAGCAGCTCAACGGCGGGAGCATACGAGCAGTACTTC. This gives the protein CASSSTAGAYEQYF.